One sample yielded the 23 T cell receptor beta chains listed below, sequenced in a study of cytomegalovirus exposure and HLA in healthy donors. PCR involved 60 Vbeta and 13 Jbeta primers. Produced via immunoSEQ multiplex PCR; TCRdb's table is partial and in-frame only. Altogether some 76,000 clones are present, about nine tenths being singletons, with the ten largest covering roughly 2%. Sequenced material: PBMCs. Every receptor here comes from a woman aged 30 to 39 in good health and CMV-seronegative.

The rearrangement links TRBV5-6 to TRBJ2-3; 9 bases are a match to TRBD2. CDR1 and CDR2 (germline): SGHDT, YYEEEE. Trimming removed 0 bases from V and 0 bases from J; junction bases left unmatched: 11. CDR3 length: 19 residues. CDR3: CASSLGLAVTSPSTDTQYF. CDR3 DNA: TGTGCCAGCAGCTTGGGACTAGCGGTAACTTCTCCTAGCACAGATACGCAGTATTTT.

The J gene is TRBJ2-1, the V gene TRBV28; 8 bases fit TRBD2. The CDR3 totals 15 residues. V was pared by 3 bases and J by 3 bases, with 4 bases of the junction left unmatched. CDR1 is MDHEN, CDR2 SYDVKM, per germline. CDR3 loop: CASSLISGNYNEQFF. The CDR3 DNA follows: TGTGCCAGCAGTTTGATTAGCGGGAACTACAATGAGCAGTTCTTC.

The V gene is TRBV30, the J gene TRBJ2-5; D may be TRBD1 (6 bases). The DNA end is more similar to TRBJ2-7, so the J call may be wrong. The CDR3 runs to 13 residues. Germline CDR1 is GTSNPN and CDR2 is SVGIG (reference sequence). As DNA, the CDR3 is TGTGCCTGGAGAATGGACAGCTTCTACGAGCAGTACTTC. Amino acid sequence: CAWRMDSFYEQYF.

The genes are TRBV19 and TRBJ2-2; 7 bases line up with TRBD2. This CDR3 comprises 16 residues. The V and J ends lost 5 bases and 6 bases, in that order; junction bases with no gene match: 12. Germline V gene data show CDR1 as LNHDA and CDR2 as SQIVND (reference sequence). This CDR3 is CASSPRGGSASGELFF. CDR3 nucleotide sequence: TGTGCCAGTAGTCCCCGAGGCGGGAGCGCTTCCGGGGAGCTGTTTTTT.

The rearrangement links TRBV7-6 to TRBJ2-2, with 11 bases identical to TRBD1. This CDR3 contains 16 residues. J was trimmed by 5 bases and V by 5 bases; bases with no gene match: 7. The germline V gene has CDR1 SGHVS and CDR2 FNYEAQ. This CDR3 is CASSAGQGGLTGELFF. In DNA, the CDR3 is TGTGCCAGCAGCGCGGGACAGGGGGGACTAACCGGGGAGCTGTTTTTT.

This sequence joins TRBV10-3 and TRBJ2-3, with D tentatively TRBD1 (6 bases). CDR1 and CDR2 (germline): ENHRY, SYGVKD. There are 14 residues in the CDR3. The V end lost 5 bases, the J end lost 0 bases, and 9 bases lay between the germline ends. The CDR3 coding sequence is TGTGCCATCAGTTGGACAGTCAGCACAGATACGCAGTATTTT. Its translation: CAISWTVSTDTQYF.

This rearrangement joins TRBV28 to TRBJ2-3; 9 bases agree with TRBD2. Germline V gene sequence: CDR1 MDHEN, CDR2 SYDVKM. This CDR3 has 16 residues. V lost 4 bases to trimming and J lost 0 bases; unmatched junction nucleotides: 5. CDR3 region: CASSSLTSGSTDTQYF. CDR3 bases: TGTGCCAGCAGTTCCTTGACTAGCGGAAGCACAGATACGCAGTATTTT.

This clone has just one count. This chain links TRBV6-5 with TRBJ2-5, with D maybe TRBD1 (5 bases). The DNA end lines up better with TRBJ2-7; the J call may be wrong. Germline V gene data show CDR1 as MNHEY and CDR2 as SVGAGI. The CDR3 length is 15 residues. The CDR3 sequence: CASSYSRTRVAEQYF. DNA of the CDR3: TGTGCCAGCAGTTACTCCCGGACACGGGTGGCCGAGCAGTACTTC.

The chain is built from TRBV9 and TRBJ2-5; tentative D call: TRBD2 (6 bases). The germline V gene has CDR1 SGDLS and CDR2 YYNGEE. V was pared by 3 bases and J by 4 bases, with 19 bases between. There are 16 residues in the CDR3. CDR3 sequence reads: CASSGARGATTETQYF. CDR3 coding DNA: TGTGCCAGCAGCGGAGCGCGGGGAGCAACGACAGAGACCCAGTACTTC.

A single count supports this clone. This chain uses TRBV15 with TRBJ1-1; D gene uncertain. Looked up from germline, CDR1 is LNHNV and CDR2 is YYDKDF (reference sequence). Trimming took 5 bases from V and 3 from J, leaving 10 bases between them. The CDR3 is 13 amino acids. CDR3 residues: CATSPPRDTEAFF. CDR3 coding DNA: TGTGCCACCAGCCCCCCTCGGGACACTGAAGCTTTCTTT.

This chain connects TRBV13 to TRBJ2-1; 14 bases are a match to TRBD2. The trim removed 4 bases at V and 2 bases at J, leaving 4 bases unmatched. This CDR3 region has 17 residues. Germline V gene lookup returns CDR1 PRHDT and CDR2 FYEKMQ (reference sequence). DNA of the CDR3: TGTGCCAGCAGCTCCGGGACTAGCGGGAGTACCTACAATGAGCAGTTCTTC. This gives the protein CASSSGTSGSTYNEQFF.

V and J are TRBV7-9 and TRBJ1-5; the D is unclear. The CDR3 totals 13 residues. Germline V gene sequence: CDR1 SEHNR, CDR2 FQNEAQ (reference sequence). Deletions cut 0 bases from V and 4 bases from J, with 4 bases between. The CDR3 is CASSLAQNQPQHF. In DNA, the CDR3 is TGTGCCAGCAGCTTAGCACAGAATCAGCCCCAGCATTTT.

V is TRBV7-9 and J is TRBJ2-1; D is unclear. The CDR3 covers 17 residues. Per the germline V gene, CDR1 is SEHNR and CDR2 is FQNEAQ (reference sequence). Trimming removed 2 bases from V and 4 bases from J, with 18 bases in between. The CDR3 spells CASSLTREPNIYNEQFF. Here the CDR3 DNA reads TGTGCCAGCAGCTTAACCCGCGAGCCGAATATATACAATGAGCAGTTCTTC.

The CDR3: CSVELGGSGANVLTF. CDR3 in DNA: TGCAGCGTTGAGTTGGGGGGTTCCGGGGCCAACGTCCTGACTTTC. The chain couples TRBV29-1 to TRBJ2-6, with D possibly TRBD2 on 6 matching bases. Trimming stripped 3 bases from V and 4 bases from J, with 13 bases between. The CDR3 is made up of 15 amino acids. CDR1 and CDR2 (germline): SQVTM, ANQGSEA.

The J gene is TRBJ1-4, the V gene TRBV29-1; possibly TRBD1 for D (5 bases). V lost 6 bases and J lost 0, with 8 bases in between. The CDR3 loop spans 13 amino acids. Germline V gene data show CDR1 as SQVTM and CDR2 as ANQGSEA. The CDR3 sequence is CSVGGATNEKLFF. The CDR3 DNA follows: TGCAGCGTCGGGGGGGCAACTAATGAAAAACTGTTTTTT.

The gene calls are TRBV27 and TRBJ1-2, with D maybe TRBD1 (6 bases). CDR1 MNHEY and CDR2 SMNVEV come from the germline V gene (reference sequence). Deletions cut 5 bases from V and 2 bases from J, with 12 bases between. This CDR3 has 14 amino acids. This CDR3 reads CASSPGTLNYGYTF. The DNA for the CDR3 is TGTGCCAGCAGTCCCGGGACACTAAACTATGGCTACACCTTC.

This chain connects TRBV30 to TRBJ2-7, with TRBD1 matching 10 bases. J lost 5 bases, V lost 4 bases, and 5 bases had no gene match. Looked up from germline, CDR1 is GTSNPN and CDR2 is SVGIG (reference sequence). The CDR3 is made up of 13 amino acids. This CDR3 is CAWTWTGGNEQYF. As DNA, the CDR3 is TGTGCCTGGACCTGGACAGGGGGAAACGAGCAGTACTTC.

This chain joins TRBV7-2 and TRBJ1-2; D is undetermined. V lost 1 base and J lost 2, with 8 bases in between. This CDR3 is built from 14 residues. The germline CDR1 and CDR2 sequences are SGHTA and FQGNSA. In nucleotides, the CDR3 is TGTGCCAGCAGCTTAGTCCCGGGAAACTATGGCTACACCTTC. Its protein is CASSLVPGNYGYTF.

The genes are TRBV18 and TRBJ2-7, with no clear D. V was clipped by 0 bases and J by 3 bases, with 6 bases between them. Germline CDR1 KGHSH, CDR2 LQKENI. The CDR3 spans 13 residues. CDR3: CASSPPTVYEQYF. The CDR3 DNA reads TGTGCCAGCTCACCACCGACTGTCTACGAGCAGTACTTC.

This chain connects TRBV19 to TRBJ2-1; 14 bases are a match to TRBD2. The trim removed 10 bases at V and 8 bases at J, leaving 7 bases unmatched. Looked up from germline, CDR1 is LNHDA and CDR2 is SQIVND (reference sequence). This CDR3 spans 14 amino acids. The CDR3: CATSGTSGSYEQFF. The CDR3 DNA reads as TGTGCCACCAGCGGGACTAGCGGGAGCTATGAGCAGTTCTTC.

The chain employs TRBV19 and TRBJ2-3, with 10 nucleotides matching TRBD1. The CDR3 consists of 14 residues. The ends lost 6 bases at V and 5 bases at J; junction bases unmatched: 5. The germline gives CDR1 LNHDA, CDR2 SQIVND (reference sequence). CDR3 sequence: CASRPGQGIDTQYF. The CDR3 bases are TGTGCCAGTAGGCCGGGACAGGGGATAGATACGCAGTATTTT.

This clone was counted between two and nine times. The V call is TRBV19, the J call TRBJ1-2, with 9 bases aligning to TRBD1. Germline values: CDR1 LNHDA, CDR2 SQIVND (reference sequence). The CDR3 is made up of 16 amino acids. V shed 4 bases, J shed 4 bases, and the junction held 10 bases outside the gene matches. The CDR3 DNA sequence: TGTGCCAGTAGTAGCGGGACAGGGCTCACTTCCTATGGCTACACCTTC. This gives the protein CASSSGTGLTSYGYTF.

CDR3 in DNA: TGTGCCAGCAGCGTCGGACTAGCGGGAGGTTCAGATACGCAGTATTTT. Translation: CASSVGLAGGSDTQYF. The chain recombines TRBV7-3 with TRBJ2-3, with 14 nucleotides matching TRBD2. This CDR3 comprises 16 residues. V lost 5 bases, J lost 4 bases, and 5 bases stayed unmatched. The germline V gene encodes CDR1 SGHTA and CDR2 FQGTGA.